This TCR beta chain derives from a study of OX40 agonist ivuxolimab in advanced cancers. Some clones are missing from TCRdb's copy, which holds only in-frame ones; the method was immunoSEQ multiplex PCR. Of 78,000 or so clones in the sample, more than 75% were seen once. The CDR3 covers 13 residues. The germline V and J ends were trimmed by 0 bases and 1 base, with 4 bases remaining between them. The germline gives CDR1 SGHNT, CDR2 YYREEE (reference sequence). Systemic immunosuppression or autoimmune disease history was grounds to exclude patients. The sequencing used CD4+ or CD8+ T cells sorted from blood, collected in a trial of the OX40 agonist ivuxolimab. This chain links TRBV5-4 with TRBJ1-2; D is ambiguous. This TCR was recovered from an adult with an advanced solid tumor such as melanoma, head and neck, liver or kidney cancer. CDR3 nucleotides: TGTGCCAGCAGCTTGGACAGTAACTATGGCTACACCTTC. It yields the protein CASSLDSNYGYTF. Full variable domain (remainder filled in from reference TRBV5-4 and TRBJ1-2): ETGVTQSPTHLIKTRGQQVTLRCSSQSGHNTVSWYQQALGQGPQFIFQYYREEENGRGNFPPRFSGLQFPNYSSELNVNALELDDSALYLCASSLDSNYGYTFGSGTRLTVV.